This T cell receptor (beta chain) appears in the sequencing data of a study of cytomegalovirus exposure and HLA in healthy donors. Study conclusions and caveats: Rare sequences made up most TCRs, while some public TCRs were found in many donors.

Notes on this clone: No antigen is known for it.

V lost 2 bases and J 5 bases, leaving 15 bases between the germline ends. The CDR3 length is 15 residues. Germline V CDR1 and CDR2: LNHDA, SQIVND (reference sequence). The data were produced by immunoSEQ multiplex PCR, yet TCRdb's version contains in-frame clones alone and is incomplete. This sample has about 330,000 clones, with 86% found just once. The V gene is TRBV19, the J gene TRBJ1-2; D possibly corresponds to TRBD1 (5 bases). This TCR came from a woman in her late teens or twenties in good health and CMV-seronegative. Sequencing was done on a sample of PBMCs. The CDR3 region has the DNA TGTGCCAGTAGTATAAACCCGGGACTCTCGTATGGCTACACCTTC. This gives the protein CASSINPGLSYGYTF.